These 5 T cell receptor beta chains originate from one sample sequenced in a study of blood T cell repertoires in COVID-19. Produced via immunoSEQ multiplex PCR; TCRdb's table is partial and in-frame only. Among around 320,000 clones listed, roughly nine tenths were seen once. The source material was peripheral blood. The receptor source for this set is a man younger than 35 with active or convalescent COVID-19.

The chain combines TRBV5-1 with TRBJ2-3, with a possible D match to TRBD1 (6 bases). From germline, CDR1 is SGHRS and CDR2 YFSETQ. The CDR3 is 14 residues long. Trimming cost V 2 bases and J 6 bases, with 13 bases left between them. CDR3 DNA: TGCGCCAGCAGCTTATGGGGGCCGGGGGATACGCAGTATTTT. Translation gives CASSLWGPGDTQYF.

The J gene is TRBJ2-7, the V gene TRBV5-1; possibly TRBD1 for D (6 bases). Germline lookup yields CDR1 SGHRS and CDR2 YFSETQ. CDR3 size: 15 residues. Deletions cut 4 bases from V and 7 bases from J, with 21 bases between. CDR3 sequence: CASSPDSLDLGEQYF. The CDR3 DNA reads TGCGCCAGCAGCCCGGACAGTCTGGATTTGGGGGAGCAGTACTTC.

The rearrangement uses TRBV27 and TRBJ2-7; TRBD1 is a possible D gene (5 bases). Germline CDR1 is MNHEY and CDR2 is SMNVEV (reference sequence). V shed 6 bases and J shed 5 bases, with 14 bases lying between them. This CDR3 is 13 amino acids long. The CDR3: CASRLLGAHEQYF. The CDR3, as DNA: TGTGCCAGCAGGCTGCTTGGGGCCCACGAGCAGTACTTC.

The rearrangement uses TRBV18 and TRBJ1-1; a possible D gene is TRBD1 (5 bases). Trimming shortened V by 8 bases and J by 0 bases, and 7 bases separated the two germline ends. CDR3 length equals 12 residues. The germline V gene has CDR1 KGHSH and CDR2 LQKENI. This CDR3 is CASRGLNTEAFF. The CDR3 nucleotides are TGTGCCAGCAGGGGTCTGAACACTGAAGCTTTCTTT.

The chain has TRBV4-1 and TRBJ2-2; TRBD1 matches at 9 bases. After removal of 0 bases from V and 3 bases from J, the junction contained 8 bases not matched to a gene. CDR1 and CDR2 from the germline V gene are MGHRA and YSYEKL. The CDR3 contains 18 residues. As DNA, the CDR3 is TGCGCCAGCAGCCAAGATGGCGGGACAGGGAGGTACACCGGGGAGCTGTTTTTT. Amino acid sequence: CASSQDGGTGRYTGELFF.